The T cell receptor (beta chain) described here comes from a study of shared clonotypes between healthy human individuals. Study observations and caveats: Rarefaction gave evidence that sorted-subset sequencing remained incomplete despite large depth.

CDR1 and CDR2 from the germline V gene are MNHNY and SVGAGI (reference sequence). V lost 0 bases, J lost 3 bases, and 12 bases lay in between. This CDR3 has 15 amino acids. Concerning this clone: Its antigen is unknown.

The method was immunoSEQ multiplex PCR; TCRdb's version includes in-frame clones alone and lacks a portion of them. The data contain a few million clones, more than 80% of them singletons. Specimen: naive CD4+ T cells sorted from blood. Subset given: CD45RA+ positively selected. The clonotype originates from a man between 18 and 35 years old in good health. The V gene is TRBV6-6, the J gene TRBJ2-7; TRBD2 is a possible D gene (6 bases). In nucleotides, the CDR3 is TGTGCCAGCAGTTACTCAGGGTTCGGGAGCTACGAGCAGTACTTC. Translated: CASSYSGFGSYEQYF.